The 24 T cell receptor beta chains in this list originate from one sample, sequenced in a study of CD8 T cells in Susac syndrome. An amount of RNA that ranged from roughly 0.45 to 1 ug was reverse transcribed with random hexamers. TCRdb called the immunoSEQ multiplex PCR reads again in MiXCR, with one record for every CDR3 protein. The table includes a few hundred thousand distinct CDR3 sequences, approximately 85% detected once. The sample comprised CD8+ T cells from PBMCs. These receptors all stem from a human donor with multiple sclerosis.

This clonotype has a handful of counts. The rearrangement joins TRBV4-1 to TRBJ2-7; possibly TRBD2 for D (5 bases). The CDR3 is 15 residues long. The V and J ends lost 1 base and 2 bases respectively, with 12 bases between them. The germline CDR1 and CDR2 sequences are MGHRA and YSYEKL. The CDR3 region has the DNA TGCGCCAGCAGCCAAGGGAGGTGGTTTGCCTACGAGCAGTACTTC. Protein product: CASSQGRWFAYEQYF.

As DNA, the CDR3 is TGTGCCAGCAGCTTTAGGGAGGCGGACCTCTCCTACGAGCAGTACTTC. It codes for CASSFREADLSYEQYF. This rearrangement joins TRBV7-9 to TRBJ2-7; possibly TRBD2 for D (6 bases). Germline CDR1 and CDR2: SEHNR and FQNEAQ (reference sequence). Trimming stripped 3 bases from V and 0 bases from J, with 15 bases between. The CDR3 has 16 amino acids.

Concerning this clonotype: Compared with germline, one end of the junction differs, possibly owing to a read error. The chain employs TRBV24-1 and TRBJ1-1; D gene uncertain. CDR3 length: 13 amino acids. Germline CDR1 reads KGHDR; CDR2 reads SFDVKD. CDR3 in amino acids: CVTSDLGNTEAFF. Here the CDR3 DNA reads TGTGTCACCAGTGATTTGGGGAACACTGAAGCTTTCTTT.

This clonotype was seen only once. CDR3 sequence reads: CASSYSGTGGGQPQHF. The CDR3 nucleotides are TGTGCCAGCAGTTACAGCGGGACAGGGGGCGGTCAGCCCCAGCATTTT. The J gene is TRBJ1-5, the V gene TRBV6-2 or TRBV6-3; 12 bases map to TRBD1. From germline, CDR1 is MNHEY and CDR2 SVGEGT. V dropped 2 bases and J dropped 6; count of bases not matched to a gene: 5. The CDR3 extends over 16 amino acids.

The chain uses TRBV28 and TRBJ1-5, with a tentative D call TRBD1 (5 bases). The CDR3 loop spans 16 amino acids. The germline V and J ends were trimmed by 6 bases and 6 bases, with 21 bases remaining between them. Germline CDR1 and CDR2: MDHEN and SYDVKM. In DNA form, the CDR3 reads TGTGCCAGCAGCTTGACGACGGCAGGGTTAGGTCAGCCCCAGCATTTT. This encodes CASSLTTAGLGQPQHF. Filled out from reference TRBV28 and TRBJ1-5, the complete variable domain reads DVKVTQSSRYLVKRTGEKVFLECVQDMDHENMFWYRQDPGLGLRLIYFSYDVKMKEKGDIPEGYSVSREKKERFSLILESASTNQTSMYLCASSLTTAGLGQPQHFGDGTRLSIL.

This clonotype showed up just a few times. The chain combines TRBV6-5 with TRBJ1-4; 10 positions match TRBD1. V was clipped by 1 base and J by 7 bases; unmatched bases: 3. The germline CDR1 and CDR2 sequences are MNHEY and SVGAGI. The CDR3 is 15 amino acids. The CDR3 coding sequence is TGTGCCAGCAGTTACTTAGGACAGGGGGGTGAAAAACTGTTTTTT. Translated, it gives CASSYLGQGGEKLFF.

The chain couples TRBV2 to TRBJ2-2; D ambiguous. This CDR3 is built from 16 residues. Germline V CDR1 and CDR2: SNHLY, FYNNEI. V lost 2 bases and J 5 bases, leaving 15 bases between the germline ends. Here the CDR3 reads CASSELKFGWTGELFF. The CDR3 DNA is TGTGCCAGCAGTGAACTCAAGTTTGGGTGGACCGGGGAGCTGTTTTTT. The variable domain in full, completed from reference TRBV2 and TRBJ2-2, reads EPEVTQTPSHQVTQMGQEVILRCVPISNHLYFYWYRQILGQKVEFLVSFYNNEISEKSEIFDDQFSVERPDGSNFTLKIRSTKLEDSAMYFCASSELKFGWTGELFFGEGSRLTVL.

This chain uses TRBV7-2 with TRBJ1-1, with D possibly matching TRBD1 (6 bases). The CDR3 extends over 13 amino acids. Trimming removed 6 bases from V and 3 bases from J, with 11 bases in between. Germline assignment: CDR1 SGHTA and CDR2 FQGNSA. Written as DNA, the CDR3 is TGTGCCAGCAGGAAAGGGGGATACACTGAAGCTTTCTTT. It specifies CASRKGGYTEAFF.

This chain uses TRBV28 with TRBJ2-5, with a possible D match to TRBD1 (6 bases). V shed 4 bases and J shed 5 bases, with 11 bases lying between them. This CDR3 region has 13 residues. The germline V gene encodes CDR1 MDHEN and CDR2 SYDVKM. The CDR3 spells CASSSGQMETQYF. The DNA of the CDR3 is TGTGCCAGCAGTTCTGGACAGATGGAGACCCAGTACTTC.

This clonotype was counted a few times. This rearrangement joins TRBV19 to TRBJ2-7, with D perhaps matching TRBD1 (5 bases). The V gene's germline CDR1 is LNHDA and CDR2 SQIVND (reference sequence). This CDR3 spans 16 amino acids. V was shortened by 5 bases and J by 0 bases, with 17 bases between the two germline ends. The CDR3 DNA reads as TGTGCCAGTAGTCTCGACAGCCTTCGGAGCTCCTACGAGCAGTACTTC. Translated: CASSLDSLRSSYEQYF.

The rearrangement links TRBV9 to TRBJ1-2, with D unresolved. Germline CDR1 SGDLS, CDR2 YYNGEE. CDR3 length: 15 amino acids. With 4 bases removed from V and 4 bases from J, the gap between germline ends came to 17 bases. Written as DNA, the CDR3 is TGTGCCAGCAGCACCAGGACCACCCGGGGCTATGGCTACACCTTC. It codes for CASSTRTTRGYGYTF.

J is TRBJ2-1 and V is TRBV6-2 or TRBV6-3; D ambiguous. The CDR3 runs to 14 residues. V was shortened by 8 bases and J by 0 bases, with 11 bases between the two germline ends. The germline V gene has CDR1 MNHEY and CDR2 SVGEGT. In DNA, the CDR3 is TGTGCCAGCTGGCCGGGTAGCTCCTACAATGAGCAGTTCTTC. It encodes CASWPGSSYNEQFF.

This clonotype was counted between two and nine times. The V gene is TRBV6-2 or TRBV6-3, the J gene TRBJ2-2, with D unclear. CDR3 length: 14 amino acids. Germline assignment: CDR1 MNHEY and CDR2 SVGEGT. V lost 3 bases and J lost 0, with 5 bases in between. CDR3 nucleotide sequence: TGTGCCAGCAGTTATGGGGCGAACACCGGGGAGCTGTTTTTT. This codes for CASSYGANTGELFF.

This rearrangement joins TRBV12-5 to TRBJ1-1; TRBD1 is a possible D gene (5 bases). V was trimmed by 1 base and J by 0 bases, leaving 9 bases between them. Per the germline V gene, CDR1 is LGHNT and CDR2 is FRNRAP. The CDR3 spans 15 residues. In nucleotides, the CDR3 is TGTGCTAGTGGTTTGGACGGACACTTGAACACTGAAGCTTTCTTT. As protein: CASGLDGHLNTEAFF. The full variable domain, its missing parts supplied by reference TRBV12-5 and TRBJ1-1, is DARVTQTPRHKVTEMGQEVTMRCQPILGHNTVFWYRQTMMQGLELLAYFRNRAPLDDSGMPKDRFSAEMPDATLATLKIQPSEPRDSAVYFCASGLDGHLNTEAFFGQGTRLTVV.

CDR3 region: CASSDPGPQETQYF. DNA for the CDR3: TGTGCCAGCAGTGATCCCGGACCTCAAGAGACCCAGTACTTC. V is TRBV25-1 and J is TRBJ2-5; D remains ambiguous. Trimming took 3 bases from V and 2 from J, leaving 10 bases between them. CDR3 size: 14 residues. Germline V gene sequence: CDR1 MGHDK, CDR2 SYGVNS.

This clonotype was detected once. J is TRBJ1-1 and V is TRBV6-5, with a tentative D call TRBD1 (6 bases). CDR3 size: 17 residues. The V gene's germline CDR1 is MNHEY and CDR2 SVGAGI. The ends were cut back, 0 bases at V and 0 bases at J, with 14 bases in the middle. The CDR3 region has the DNA TGTGCCAGCAGTTACTCGATACTTCAGGGGATGAACACTGAAGCTTTCTTT. Encoded protein: CASSYSILQGMNTEAFF.

This clonotype came up a few times. V and J are TRBV6-2 or TRBV6-3 and TRBJ2-7; 7 positions match TRBD2. Germline V CDR1 and CDR2: MNHEY, SVGEGT. The V gene end was trimmed by 0 bases and the J gene end by 5 bases; junction bases not matched to a gene: 7. The CDR3 consists of 15 residues. CDR3 in amino acids: CASSYSRESMDEQYF. CDR3 nucleotides: TGTGCCAGCAGTTACTCGCGGGAGTCGATGGACGAGCAGTACTTC.

The chain recombines TRBV13 with TRBJ1-1; 8 nucleotides match TRBD1. The CDR3 has 15 residues. Germline loops: CDR1 PRHDT, CDR2 FYEKMQ (reference sequence). V lost 5 bases to trimming and J lost 1 base; unmatched junction nucleotides: 6. This CDR3 is CASSSDRGGNTEAFF. In nucleotides, the CDR3 is TGTGCCAGCAGCAGCGACAGGGGAGGGAACACTGAAGCTTTCTTT.

The V call is TRBV10-3, the J call TRBJ1-5; perhaps TRBD1 as D (5 bases). Germline V CDR1 and CDR2: ENHRY, SYGVKD. The CDR3 totals 15 residues. Trimming stripped 2 bases from V and 4 bases from J, with 12 bases between. CDR3 bases: TGTGCCATCAGTGAGCGACGGGGCGCTAATCAGCCCCAGCATTTT. Translating it yields CAISERRGANQPQHF.

The chain couples TRBV6-1 to TRBJ2-2; a possible D gene is TRBD2 (5 bases). This CDR3 is built from 16 residues. The germline V gene has CDR1 MNHNS and CDR2 SASEGT. V shed 6 bases and J shed 5 bases, with 19 bases lying between them. CDR3 DNA: TGTGCCAGCAGAATCGCCTTCGGGGTGTGGACCGGGGAGCTGTTTTTT. Protein product: CASRIAFGVWTGELFF.

The chain uses TRBV11-2 and TRBJ2-7; D gene ambiguous. V was clipped by 1 base and J by 3 bases, with 13 bases between them. Germline values: CDR1 SGHAT, CDR2 FQNNGV. This CDR3 has 15 residues. The CDR3 sequence: CASSLGGANFYEQYF. CDR3 nucleotide sequence: TGTGCCAGCAGCTTAGGAGGAGCCAATTTCTACGAGCAGTACTTC.

This sequence joins TRBV28 and TRBJ2-7; 7 positions agree with TRBD1. V lost 2 bases and J lost 0; bases outside the gene matches: 4. Germline lookup yields CDR1 MDHEN and CDR2 SYDVKM. This CDR3 is 15 amino acids long. The CDR3 DNA reads TGTGCCAGCAGTTTAAGGGGGACAGTCTCCTACGAGCAGTACTTC. It encodes CASSLRGTVSYEQYF.

V usage is TRBV10-3 and J usage is TRBJ1-5; TRBD1 might be the D (5 bases). Germline V CDR1 and CDR2: ENHRY, SYGVKD. The CDR3 spans 18 residues. V dropped 0 bases and J dropped 0 bases, with 15 bases sitting between them. CDR3 residues: CAISESAGTFYSNQPQHF. The CDR3 region has the DNA TGTGCCATCAGTGAGTCGGCAGGGACGTTTTATAGCAATCAGCCCCAGCATTTT.

The V and J genes are TRBV30 and TRBJ2-7, with D possibly matching TRBD2 (5 bases). The CDR3 is 13 residues long. Trimming took 1 base from V and 3 from J, leaving 10 bases between them. CDR1 is GTSNPN and CDR2 is SVGIG in the germline V gene (reference sequence). Here the CDR3 DNA reads TGTGCCTGGAGTGATGGACGGGACTACGAGCAGTACTTC. Translated, it gives CAWSDGRDYEQYF.